The present entry profiles one TCR beta chain with its context. Antigen: not known. This sample is drawn from a study of cytomegalovirus exposure and HLA in healthy donors. Study summary: The same platform was used for the roughly 120 validation repertoires as for the roughly 730 first-cohort repertoires, as reported in a later analysis.

Germline CDR1 reads SGHDT; CDR2 reads YYEEEE. Trimming left V 0 bases short and J 9 bases short, with 9 bases between. The CDR3 loop spans 12 amino acids. Measured with immunoSEQ multiplex PCR; TCRdb has only the in-frame clones, and not every one. The repertoire holds about 44,000 clones, with approximately 94% as singletons. General study findings and limits: Cytomegalovirus association was listed for approximately 150 TCR beta chains. Both high specificity and high sensitivity reportedly marked the classifier's diagnosis of cytomegalovirus status.

The sequence was collected from a woman aged 18-30 years in good health and CMV-seronegative. Sequenced: PBMCs. The chain carries TRBV5-6 and TRBJ1-1; D is uncertain. The CDR3 loop is CASSLAESQAFF. The CDR3 DNA sequence: TGTGCCAGCAGCTTGGCCGAGTCACAAGCTTTCTTT.